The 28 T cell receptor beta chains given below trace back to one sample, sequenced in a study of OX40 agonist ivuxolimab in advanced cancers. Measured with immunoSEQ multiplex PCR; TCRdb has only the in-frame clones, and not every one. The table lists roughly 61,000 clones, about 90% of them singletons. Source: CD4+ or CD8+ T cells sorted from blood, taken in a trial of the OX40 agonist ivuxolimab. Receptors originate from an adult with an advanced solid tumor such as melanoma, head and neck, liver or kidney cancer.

Written as DNA, the CDR3 is TGTGCCAGCAGCTCATATATTACAGTGCTAGAAGCTTTCTTT. Its translation: CASSSYITVLEAFF. The gene calls are TRBV7-8 and TRBJ1-1; the D is unclear. Germline CDR1 and CDR2: SGHVS and FQNEAQ. The V end was cut by 4 bases, the J end by 8 bases, with 17 bases between. The CDR3 is made up of 14 amino acids. Supplemented by reference TRBV7-8 and TRBJ1-1, the full variable domain reads GAGVSQSPRYKVAKRGQDVALRCDPISGHVSLFWYQQALGQGPEFLTYFQNEAQLDKSGLPSDRFFAERPEGSVSTLKIQRTQQEDSAVYLCASSSYITVLEAFFGQGTRLTVV.

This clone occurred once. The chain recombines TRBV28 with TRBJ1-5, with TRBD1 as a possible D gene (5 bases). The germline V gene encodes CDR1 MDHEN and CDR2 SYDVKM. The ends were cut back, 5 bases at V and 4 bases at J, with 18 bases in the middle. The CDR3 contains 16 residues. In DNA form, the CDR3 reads TGTGCCAGCAGTGGACACCCGTTGGAAGATAATCAGCCCCAGCATTTT. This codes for CASSGHPLEDNQPQHF.

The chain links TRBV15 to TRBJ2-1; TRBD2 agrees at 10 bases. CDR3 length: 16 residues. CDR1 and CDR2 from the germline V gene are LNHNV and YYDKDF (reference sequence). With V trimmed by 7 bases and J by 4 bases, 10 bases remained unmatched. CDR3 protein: CATNYRSGGTYNEQFF. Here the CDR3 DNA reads TGTGCCACCAACTACCGTAGCGGGGGGACTTACAATGAGCAGTTCTTC.

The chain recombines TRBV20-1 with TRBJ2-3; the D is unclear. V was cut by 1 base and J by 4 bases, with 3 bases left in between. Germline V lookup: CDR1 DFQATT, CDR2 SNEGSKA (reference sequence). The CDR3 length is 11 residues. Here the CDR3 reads CSARVSDTQYF. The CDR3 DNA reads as TGCAGTGCTAGAGTCTCAGATACGCAGTATTTT.

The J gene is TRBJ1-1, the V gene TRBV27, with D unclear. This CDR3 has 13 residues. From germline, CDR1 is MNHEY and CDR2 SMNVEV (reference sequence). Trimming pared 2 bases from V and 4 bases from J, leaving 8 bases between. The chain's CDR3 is CASSLTLGTEAFF. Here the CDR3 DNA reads TGTGCCAGCAGTTTAACCCTGGGCACTGAAGCTTTCTTT.

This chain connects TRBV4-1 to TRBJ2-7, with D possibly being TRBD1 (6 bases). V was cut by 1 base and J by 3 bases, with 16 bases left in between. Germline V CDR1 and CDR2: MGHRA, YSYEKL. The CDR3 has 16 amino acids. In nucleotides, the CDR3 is TGCGCCAGCAGCCAAGGCAGGGGAAGGGCTCTCTACGAGCAGTACTTC. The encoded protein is CASSQGRGRALYEQYF.

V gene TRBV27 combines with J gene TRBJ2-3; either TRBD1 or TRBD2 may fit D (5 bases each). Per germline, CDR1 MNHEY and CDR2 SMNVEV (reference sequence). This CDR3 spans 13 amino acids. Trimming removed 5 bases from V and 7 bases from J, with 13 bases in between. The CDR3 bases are TGTGCCAGCAGTCCAACTGGGGGATATACGCAGTATTTT. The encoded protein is CASSPTGGYTQYF.

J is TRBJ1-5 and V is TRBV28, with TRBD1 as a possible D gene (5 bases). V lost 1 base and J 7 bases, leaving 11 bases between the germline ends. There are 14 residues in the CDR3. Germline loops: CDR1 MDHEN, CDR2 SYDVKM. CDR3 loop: CASSLSGGAQPQHF. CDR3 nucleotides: TGTGCCAGCAGTTTATCGGGAGGGGCACAGCCCCAGCATTTT.

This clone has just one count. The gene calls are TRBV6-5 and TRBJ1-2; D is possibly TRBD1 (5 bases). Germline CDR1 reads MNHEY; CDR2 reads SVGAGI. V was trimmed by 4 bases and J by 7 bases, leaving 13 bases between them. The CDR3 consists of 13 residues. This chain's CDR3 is CASSSTGQSGYTF. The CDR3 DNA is TGTGCCAGCAGTTCAACAGGTCAAAGTGGCTACACCTTC.

The CDR3 is CASSTGTGNSPLHF. CDR3 sequence (DNA): TGTGCCAGCAGTACCGGGACGGGAAATTCACCCCTCCACTTT. The rearrangement joins TRBV6-1 to TRBJ1-6, with TRBD1 as a possible D gene (5 bases). Trimming took 5 bases from V and 7 from J, leaving 12 bases between them. The CDR3 totals 14 residues. From germline, CDR1 is MNHNS and CDR2 SASEGT.

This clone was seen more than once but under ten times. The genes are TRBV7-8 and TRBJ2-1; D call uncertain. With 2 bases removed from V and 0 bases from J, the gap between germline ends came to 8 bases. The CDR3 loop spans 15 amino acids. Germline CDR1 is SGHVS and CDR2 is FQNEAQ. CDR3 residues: CASSLLLSSYNEQFF. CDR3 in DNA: TGTGCCAGCAGCTTACTATTGAGCTCCTACAATGAGCAGTTCTTC.

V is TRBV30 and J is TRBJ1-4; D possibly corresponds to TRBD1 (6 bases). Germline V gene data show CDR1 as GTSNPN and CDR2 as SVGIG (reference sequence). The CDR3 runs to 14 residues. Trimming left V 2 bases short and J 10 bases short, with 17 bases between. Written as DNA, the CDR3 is TGTGCCTGGAGTTCCGGCAGGGGTTATCGAAAACTGTTTTTT. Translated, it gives CAWSSGRGYRKLFF.

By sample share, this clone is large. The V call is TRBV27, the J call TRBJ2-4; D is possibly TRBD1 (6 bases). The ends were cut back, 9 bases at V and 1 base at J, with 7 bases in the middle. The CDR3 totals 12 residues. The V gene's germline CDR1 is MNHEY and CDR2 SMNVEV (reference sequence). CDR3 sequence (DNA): TGTGCCAGTGGACAGGCCAAAAACATTCAGTACTTC. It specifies CASGQAKNIQYF.

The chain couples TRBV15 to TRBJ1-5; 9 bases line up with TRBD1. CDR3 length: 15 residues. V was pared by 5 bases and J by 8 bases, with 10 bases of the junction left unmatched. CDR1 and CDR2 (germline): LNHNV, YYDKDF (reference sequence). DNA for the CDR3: TGTGCCACCAGCGGGGGGACAGGGAAGAGGGAGCCCCAGCATTTT. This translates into CATSGGTGKREPQHF.

In nucleotides, the CDR3 is TGTGCCAGCAGTTCGTCAGGGACCTACGAGCAGTACTTC. Amino acid sequence: CASSSSGTYEQYF. The genes are TRBV28 and TRBJ2-7; D is possibly TRBD1 (5 bases). CDR1 and CDR2 (germline): MDHEN, SYDVKM. This CDR3 spans 13 amino acids. V was pared by 4 bases and J by 2 bases, with 9 bases between.

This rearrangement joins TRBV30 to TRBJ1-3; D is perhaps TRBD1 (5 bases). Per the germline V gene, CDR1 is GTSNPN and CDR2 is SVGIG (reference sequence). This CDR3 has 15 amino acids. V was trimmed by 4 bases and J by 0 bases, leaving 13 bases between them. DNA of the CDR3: TGTGCCTGGACATCGGTGGGGGTCTCTGGAAACACCATATATTTT. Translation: CAWTSVGVSGNTIYF.

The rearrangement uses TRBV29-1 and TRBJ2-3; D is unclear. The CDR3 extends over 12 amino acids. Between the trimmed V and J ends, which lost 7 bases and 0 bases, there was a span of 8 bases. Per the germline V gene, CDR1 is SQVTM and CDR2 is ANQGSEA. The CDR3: CSAGKSTDTQYF. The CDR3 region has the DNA TGCAGCGCCGGAAAGAGCACAGATACGCAGTATTTT.

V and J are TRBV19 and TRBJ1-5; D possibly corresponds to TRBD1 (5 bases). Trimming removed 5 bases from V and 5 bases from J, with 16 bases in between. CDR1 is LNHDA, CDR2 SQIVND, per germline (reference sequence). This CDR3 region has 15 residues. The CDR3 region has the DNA TGTGCCAGTAGTCCAAACTCAGGGTCTTATCAGCCCCAGCATTTT. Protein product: CASSPNSGSYQPQHF. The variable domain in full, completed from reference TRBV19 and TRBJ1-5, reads DGGITQSPKYLFRKEGQNVTLSCEQNLNHDAMYWYRQDPGQGLRLIYYSQIVNDFQKGDIAEGYSVSREKKESFPLTVTSAQKNPTAFYLCASSPNSGSYQPQHFGDGTRLSIL.

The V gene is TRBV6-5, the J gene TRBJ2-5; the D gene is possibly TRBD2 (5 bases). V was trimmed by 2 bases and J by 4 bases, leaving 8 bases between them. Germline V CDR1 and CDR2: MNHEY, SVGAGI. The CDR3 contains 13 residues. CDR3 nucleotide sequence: TGTGCCAGCAGTTACCCCGAGGGAGAGACCCAGTACTTC. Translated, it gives CASSYPEGETQYF.

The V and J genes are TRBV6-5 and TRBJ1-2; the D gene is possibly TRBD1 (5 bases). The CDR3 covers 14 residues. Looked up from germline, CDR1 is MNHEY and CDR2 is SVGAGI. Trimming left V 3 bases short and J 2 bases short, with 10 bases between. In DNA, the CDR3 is TGTGCCAGCAGTTATGACAGCCGGAACTATGGCTACACCTTC. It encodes CASSYDSRNYGYTF.

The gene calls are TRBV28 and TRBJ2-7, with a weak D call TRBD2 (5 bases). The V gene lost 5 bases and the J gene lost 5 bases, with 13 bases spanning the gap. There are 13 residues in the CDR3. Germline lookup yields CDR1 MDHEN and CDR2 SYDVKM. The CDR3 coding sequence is TGTGCCAGCAGTCTTACTAGTTATGACGAGCAGTACTTC. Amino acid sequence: CASSLTSYDEQYF.

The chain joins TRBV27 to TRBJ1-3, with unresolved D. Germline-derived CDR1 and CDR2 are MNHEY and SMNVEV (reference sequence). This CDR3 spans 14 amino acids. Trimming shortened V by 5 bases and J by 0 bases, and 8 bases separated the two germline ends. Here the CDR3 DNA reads TGTGCCAGCAGTAGGGTAGACTCTGGAAACACCATATATTTT. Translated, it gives CASSRVDSGNTIYF.

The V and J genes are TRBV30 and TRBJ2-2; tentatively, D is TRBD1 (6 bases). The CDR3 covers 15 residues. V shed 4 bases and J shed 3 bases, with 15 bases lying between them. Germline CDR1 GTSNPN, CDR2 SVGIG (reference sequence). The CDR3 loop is CAWKESGADTGELFF. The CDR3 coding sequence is TGTGCCTGGAAGGAGTCAGGGGCGGACACCGGGGAGCTGTTTTTT.

The CDR3: CASSLGQPPIPQHF. The CDR3 nucleotides read TGTGCCAGCAGTTTGGGACAGCCGCCTATCCCCCAGCATTTT. The rearrangement links TRBV27 to TRBJ1-5, with 7 bases matching TRBD1. This CDR3 is 14 amino acids long. CDR1 is MNHEY and CDR2 is SMNVEV in the germline V gene (reference sequence). V shed 3 bases and J 10 bases; nucleotides not matched to a gene: 9.

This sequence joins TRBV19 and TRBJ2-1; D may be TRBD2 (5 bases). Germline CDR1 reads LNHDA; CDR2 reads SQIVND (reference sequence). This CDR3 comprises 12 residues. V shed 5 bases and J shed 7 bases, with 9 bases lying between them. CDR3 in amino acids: CASSPSGNEQFF. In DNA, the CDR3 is TGTGCCAGTAGTCCCTCGGGGAATGAGCAGTTCTTC.

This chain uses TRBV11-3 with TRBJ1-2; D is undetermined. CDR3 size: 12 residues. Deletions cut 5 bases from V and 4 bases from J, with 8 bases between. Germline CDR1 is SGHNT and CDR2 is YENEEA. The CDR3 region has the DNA TGTGCCAGCAGCGAAGGGAGCTATGGCTACACCTTC. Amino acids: CASSEGSYGYTF.

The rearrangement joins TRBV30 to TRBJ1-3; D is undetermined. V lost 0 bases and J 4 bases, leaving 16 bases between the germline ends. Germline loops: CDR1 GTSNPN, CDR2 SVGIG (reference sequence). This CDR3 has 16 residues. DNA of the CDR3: TGTGCCTGGAGTGTGCTATACATCGAGACAGGAAACACCATATATTTT. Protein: CAWSVLYIETGNTIYF.

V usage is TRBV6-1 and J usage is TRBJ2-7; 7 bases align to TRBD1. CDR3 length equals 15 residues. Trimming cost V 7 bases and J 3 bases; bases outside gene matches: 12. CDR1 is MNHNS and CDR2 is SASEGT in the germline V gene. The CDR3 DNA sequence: TGTGCCAGCAAGGGGGCCCCGCTCCGGGACTACGAGCAGTACGTC. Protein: CASKGAPLRDYEQYV.